Detailed here is one TCR beta chain. Its antigen is currently unknown. These data come from a study of CD8+ T cells in alopecia areata. Whole-study results and caveats: Researchers report lesional scalp, most notably alopecia totalis/universalis, outstripped normal scalp in clonality. Normal skin contains resident alphabeta T cells, and these are also sequenced in scalp samples.

cDNA reverse transcribed from extracted RNA served as the sequencing template. Here immunoSEQ multiplex PCR was the method, and the copy in TCRdb shows in-frame clones only, minus some. The sample has more than 200,000 clones; about two thirds are singletons. V was pared by 4 bases and J by 7 bases, with 14 bases between. CDR3 length equals 13 residues. Germline values: CDR1 ENHRY, CDR2 SYGVKD. It was from alopecia areata patients that lesional scalp punch biopsies and peripheral blood were collected. The chain recombines TRBV10-3 with TRBJ2-7; no clear D gene. This material consisted of CD4+ T cells sorted from blood, taken at week 0. This receptor was taken from a human donor with alopecia areata. The CDR3 DNA follows: TGTGCCATCAGTGGGTCAGATTCGAGGGAGCAGTACTTC. Translating gives CAISGSDSREQYF.